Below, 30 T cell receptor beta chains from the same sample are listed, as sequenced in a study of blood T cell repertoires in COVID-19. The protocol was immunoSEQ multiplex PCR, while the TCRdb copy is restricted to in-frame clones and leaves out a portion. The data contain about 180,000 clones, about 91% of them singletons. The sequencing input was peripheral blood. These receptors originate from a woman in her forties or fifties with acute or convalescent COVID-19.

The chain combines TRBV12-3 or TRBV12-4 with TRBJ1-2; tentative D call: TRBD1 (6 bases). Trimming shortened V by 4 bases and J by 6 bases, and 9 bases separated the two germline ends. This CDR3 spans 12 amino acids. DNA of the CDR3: TGTGCCAGCAGTTCCGGGACAAATGGCTACACCTTC. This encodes CASSSGTNGYTF.

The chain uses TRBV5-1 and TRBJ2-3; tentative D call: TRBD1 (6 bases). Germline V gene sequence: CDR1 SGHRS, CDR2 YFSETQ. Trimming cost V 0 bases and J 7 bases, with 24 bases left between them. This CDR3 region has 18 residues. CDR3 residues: CASSLASGQNTEANTQYF. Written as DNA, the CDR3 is TGCGCCAGCAGCTTGGCATCGGGACAAAATACGGAGGCTAATACGCAGTATTTT.

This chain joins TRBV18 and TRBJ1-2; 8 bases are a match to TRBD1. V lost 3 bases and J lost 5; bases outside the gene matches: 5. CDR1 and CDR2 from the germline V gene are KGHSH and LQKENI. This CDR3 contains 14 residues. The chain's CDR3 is CASSPVDRAYGYTF. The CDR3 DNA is TGTGCCAGCTCACCTGTGGACAGGGCATATGGCTACACCTTC.

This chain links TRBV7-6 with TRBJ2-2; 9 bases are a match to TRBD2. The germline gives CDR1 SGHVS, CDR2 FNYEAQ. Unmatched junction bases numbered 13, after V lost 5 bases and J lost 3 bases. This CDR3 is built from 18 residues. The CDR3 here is CASSPGSGGTQYTGELFF. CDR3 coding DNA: TGTGCCAGCAGCCCCGGGAGCGGGGGGACACAATACACCGGGGAGCTGTTTTTT.

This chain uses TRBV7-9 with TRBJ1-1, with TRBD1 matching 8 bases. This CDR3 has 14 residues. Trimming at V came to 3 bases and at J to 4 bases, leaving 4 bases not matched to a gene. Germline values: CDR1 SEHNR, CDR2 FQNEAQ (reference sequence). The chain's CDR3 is CASSFRGQTTEAFF. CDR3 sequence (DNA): TGTGCCAGCAGCTTCAGGGGGCAGACCACTGAAGCTTTCTTT.

The CDR3 spells CASGVGQVTNYNEQFF. CDR3 nucleotides: TGTGCTAGTGGTGTCGGACAGGTTACGAACTACAATGAGCAGTTCTTC. J is TRBJ2-1 and V is TRBV12-5; 7 bases map to TRBD1. V shed 5 bases, J shed 3 bases, and the junction held 10 bases outside the gene matches. Germline CDR1 is LGHNT and CDR2 is FRNRAP. This CDR3 region has 16 residues.

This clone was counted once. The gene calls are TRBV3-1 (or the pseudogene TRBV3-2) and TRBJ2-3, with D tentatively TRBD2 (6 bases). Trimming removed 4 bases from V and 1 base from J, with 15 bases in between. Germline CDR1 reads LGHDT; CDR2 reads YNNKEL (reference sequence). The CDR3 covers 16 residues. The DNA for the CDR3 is TGTGCCAGCAGCCCGGGGACTTTCGGGGGCACAGATACGCAGTATTTT. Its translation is CASSPGTFGGTDTQYF.

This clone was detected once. DNA of the CDR3: TGTGCCAGCAGCCCGCGGACTAGCGGGAGGTCAAACACCGGGGAGCTGTTTTTT. Translation: CASSPRTSGRSNTGELFF. The J gene is TRBJ2-2, the V gene TRBV7-6, with 14 bases fitting TRBD2. V shed 5 bases, J shed 2 bases, and the junction held 7 bases outside the gene matches. The CDR3 runs to 18 residues. The germline CDR1 and CDR2 sequences are SGHVS and FNYEAQ. The full variable domain, its missing parts supplied by reference TRBV7-6 and TRBJ2-2, is GAGVSQSPRYKVTKRGQDVALRCDPISGHVSLYWYRQALGQGPEFLTYFNYEAQQDKSGLPNDRFSAERPEGSISTLTIQRTEQRDSAMYRCASSPRTSGRSNTGELFFGEGSRLTVL.

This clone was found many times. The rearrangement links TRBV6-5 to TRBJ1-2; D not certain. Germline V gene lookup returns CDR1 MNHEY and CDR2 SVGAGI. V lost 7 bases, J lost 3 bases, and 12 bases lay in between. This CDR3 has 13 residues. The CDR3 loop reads CASTGFQDYGYTF. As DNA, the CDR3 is TGTGCCAGCACGGGGTTTCAGGACTATGGCTACACCTTC.

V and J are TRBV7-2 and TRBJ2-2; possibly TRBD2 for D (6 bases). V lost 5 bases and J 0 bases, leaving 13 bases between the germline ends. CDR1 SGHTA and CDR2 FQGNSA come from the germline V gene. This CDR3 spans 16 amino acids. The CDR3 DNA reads TGTGCCAGCAGCCCAGGCCAGCGGGCGAACACCGGGGAGCTGTTTTTT. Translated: CASSPGQRANTGELFF. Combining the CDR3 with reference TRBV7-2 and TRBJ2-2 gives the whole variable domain GAGVSQSPSNKVTEKGKDVELRCDPISGHTALYWYRQSLGQGLEFLIYFQGNSAPDKSGLPSDRFSAERTGGSVSTLTIQRTQQEDSAVYLCASSPGQRANTGELFFGEGSRLTVL.

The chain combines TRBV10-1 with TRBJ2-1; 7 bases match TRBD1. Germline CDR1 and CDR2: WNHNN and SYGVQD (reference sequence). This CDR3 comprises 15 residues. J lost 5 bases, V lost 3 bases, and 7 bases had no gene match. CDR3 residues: CASSEEGAPNNEQFF. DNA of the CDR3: TGCGCCAGCAGTGAAGAGGGGGCCCCTAACAATGAGCAGTTCTTC.

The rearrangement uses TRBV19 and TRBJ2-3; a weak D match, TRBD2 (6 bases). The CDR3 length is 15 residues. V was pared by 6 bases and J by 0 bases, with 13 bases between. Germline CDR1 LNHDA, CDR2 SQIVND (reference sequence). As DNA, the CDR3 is TGTGCCAGTAGCTTTCGGGGGAGGAGCACAGATACGCAGTATTTT. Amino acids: CASSFRGRSTDTQYF.

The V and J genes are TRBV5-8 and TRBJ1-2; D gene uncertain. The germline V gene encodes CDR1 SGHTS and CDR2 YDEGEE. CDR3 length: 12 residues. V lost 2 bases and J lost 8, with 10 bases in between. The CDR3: CASSFVARGYTF. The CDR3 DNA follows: TGTGCCAGCAGCTTTGTGGCGAGGGGCTACACCTTC.

The CDR3 nucleotides are TGTGCCAGCAGCGTAGTGGGGGCTGGCACCGGGGAGCTGTTTTTT. Its translation: CASSVVGAGTGELFF. This sequence joins TRBV9 and TRBJ2-2; possibly TRBD1 for D (6 bases). Trimming cost V 0 bases and J 4 bases, with 10 bases left between them. The CDR3 contains 15 residues. The germline V gene encodes CDR1 SGDLS and CDR2 YYNGEE. Full variable domain (remainder filled in from reference TRBV9 and TRBJ2-2): DSGVTQTPKHLITATGQRVTLRCSPRSGDLSVYWYQQSLDQGLQFLIQYYNGEERAKGNILERFSAQQFPDLHSELNLSSLELGDSALYFCASSVVGAGTGELFFGEGSRLTVL.

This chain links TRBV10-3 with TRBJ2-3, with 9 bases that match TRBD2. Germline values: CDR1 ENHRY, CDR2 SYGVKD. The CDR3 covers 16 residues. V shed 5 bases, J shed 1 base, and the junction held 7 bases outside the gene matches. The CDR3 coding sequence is TGTGCCATCAGTATGTCTAGCGGGACAGGCACAGATACGCAGTATTTT. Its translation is CAISMSSGTGTDTQYF.

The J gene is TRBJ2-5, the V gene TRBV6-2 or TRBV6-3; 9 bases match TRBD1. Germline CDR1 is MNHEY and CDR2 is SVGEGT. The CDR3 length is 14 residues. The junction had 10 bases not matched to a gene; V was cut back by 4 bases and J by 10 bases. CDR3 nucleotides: TGTGCCAGCAGTTTAGATTCGACAGGGGGAGGCCAGTACTTC. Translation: CASSLDSTGGGQYF.

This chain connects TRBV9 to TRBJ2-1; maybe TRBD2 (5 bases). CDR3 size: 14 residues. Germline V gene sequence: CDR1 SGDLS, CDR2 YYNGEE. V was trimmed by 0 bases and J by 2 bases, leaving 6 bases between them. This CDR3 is CASSVVGTYNEQFF. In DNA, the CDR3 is TGTGCCAGCAGCGTAGTCGGGACCTACAATGAGCAGTTCTTC.

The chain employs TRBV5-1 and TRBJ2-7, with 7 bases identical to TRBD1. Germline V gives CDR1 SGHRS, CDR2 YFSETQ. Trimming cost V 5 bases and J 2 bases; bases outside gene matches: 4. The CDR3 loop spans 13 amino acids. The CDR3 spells CASRGTAAYEQYF. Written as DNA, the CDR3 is TGCGCCAGCAGAGGGACAGCAGCCTACGAGCAGTACTTC. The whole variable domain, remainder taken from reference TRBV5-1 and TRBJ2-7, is KAGVTQTPRYLIKTRGQQVTLSCSPISGHRSVSWYQQTPGQGLQFLFEYFSETQRNKGNFPGRFSGRQFSNSRSEMNVSTLELGDSALYLCASRGTAAYEQYFGPGTRLTVT.

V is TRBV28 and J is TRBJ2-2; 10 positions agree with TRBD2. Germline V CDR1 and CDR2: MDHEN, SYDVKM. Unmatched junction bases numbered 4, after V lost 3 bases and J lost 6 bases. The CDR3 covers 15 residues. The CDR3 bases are TGTGCCAGCAGTTTGAAAGCGGGAGGGGCCGGGGAGCTGTTTTTT. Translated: CASSLKAGGAGELFF.

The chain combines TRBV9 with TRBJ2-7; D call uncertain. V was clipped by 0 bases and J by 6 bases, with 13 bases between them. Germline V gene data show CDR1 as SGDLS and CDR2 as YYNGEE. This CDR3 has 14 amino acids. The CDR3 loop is CASSVGGVAGEQYF. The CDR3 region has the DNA TGTGCCAGCAGCGTAGGTGGAGTGGCCGGCGAGCAGTACTTC.

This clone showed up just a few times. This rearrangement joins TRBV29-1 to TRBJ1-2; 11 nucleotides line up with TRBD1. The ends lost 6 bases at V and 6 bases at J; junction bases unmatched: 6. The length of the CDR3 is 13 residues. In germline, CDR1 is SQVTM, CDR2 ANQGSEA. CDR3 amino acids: CSVLDRGQNGYTF. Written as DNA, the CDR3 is TGCAGCGTCCTGGACAGGGGGCAGAATGGCTACACCTTC.

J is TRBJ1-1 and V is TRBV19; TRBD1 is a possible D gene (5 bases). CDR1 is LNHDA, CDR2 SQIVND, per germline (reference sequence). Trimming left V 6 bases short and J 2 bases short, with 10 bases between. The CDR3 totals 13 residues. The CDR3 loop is CASSQRTNTEAFF. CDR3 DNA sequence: TGTGCCAGTAGCCAAAGGACAAACACTGAAGCTTTCTTT. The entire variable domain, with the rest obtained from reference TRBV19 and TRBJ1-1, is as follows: DGGITQSPKYLFRKEGQNVTLSCEQNLNHDAMYWYRQDPGQGLRLIYYSQIVNDFQKGDIAEGYSVSREKKESFPLTVTSAQKNPTAFYLCASSQRTNTEAFFGQGTRLTVV.

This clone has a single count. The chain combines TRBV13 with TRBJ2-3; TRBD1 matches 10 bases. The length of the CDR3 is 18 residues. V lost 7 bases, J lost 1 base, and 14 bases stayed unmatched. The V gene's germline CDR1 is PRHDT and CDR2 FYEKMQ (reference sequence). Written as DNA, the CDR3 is TGTGCCAGCAAGGGATGGGACAGGGGCCACCCCCGCACAGATACGCAGTATTTT. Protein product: CASKGWDRGHPRTDTQYF.

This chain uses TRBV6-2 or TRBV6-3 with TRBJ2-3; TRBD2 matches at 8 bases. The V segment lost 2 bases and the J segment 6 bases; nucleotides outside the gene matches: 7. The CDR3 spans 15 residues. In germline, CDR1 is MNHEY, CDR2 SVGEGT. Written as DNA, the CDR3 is TGTGCCAGCAGTTACCTTCTAGCGGGTAGGGATACGCAGTATTTT. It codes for CASSYLLAGRDTQYF.

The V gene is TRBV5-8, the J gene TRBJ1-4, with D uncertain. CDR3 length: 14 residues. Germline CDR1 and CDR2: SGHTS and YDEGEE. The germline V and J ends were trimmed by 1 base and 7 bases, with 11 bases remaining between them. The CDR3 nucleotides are TGTGCCAGCAGCTTGCTGAGGGTTGGTGAAAAACTGTTTTTT. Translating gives CASSLLRVGEKLFF.

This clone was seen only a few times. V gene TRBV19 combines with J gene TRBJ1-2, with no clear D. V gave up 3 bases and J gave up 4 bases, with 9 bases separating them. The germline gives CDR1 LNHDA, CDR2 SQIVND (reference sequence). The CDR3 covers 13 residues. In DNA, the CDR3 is TGTGCCAGTAGTATCGTCGGTGGCTATGGCTACACCTTC. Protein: CASSIVGGYGYTF.

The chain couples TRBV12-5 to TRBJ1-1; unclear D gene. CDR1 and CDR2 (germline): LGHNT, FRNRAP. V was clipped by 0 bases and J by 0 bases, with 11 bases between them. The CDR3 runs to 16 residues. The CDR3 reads CASGLVHQAMNTEAFF. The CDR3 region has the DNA TGTGCTAGTGGTTTGGTACATCAGGCCATGAACACTGAAGCTTTCTTT.

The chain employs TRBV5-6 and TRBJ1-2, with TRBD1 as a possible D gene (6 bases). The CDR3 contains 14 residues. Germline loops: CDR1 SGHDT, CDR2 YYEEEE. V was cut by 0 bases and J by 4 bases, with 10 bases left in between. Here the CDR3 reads CASSLGGGPYGYTF. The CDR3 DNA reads TGTGCCAGCAGCTTGGGCGGGGGGCCCTATGGCTACACCTTC.

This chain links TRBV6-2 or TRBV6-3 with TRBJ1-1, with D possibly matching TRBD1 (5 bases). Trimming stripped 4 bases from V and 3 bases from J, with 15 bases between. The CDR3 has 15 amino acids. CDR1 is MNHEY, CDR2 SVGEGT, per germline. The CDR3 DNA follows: TGTGCCAGCAGTTCCCTCCGGCAGGGATACACTGAAGCTTTCTTT. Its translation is CASSSLRQGYTEAFF.

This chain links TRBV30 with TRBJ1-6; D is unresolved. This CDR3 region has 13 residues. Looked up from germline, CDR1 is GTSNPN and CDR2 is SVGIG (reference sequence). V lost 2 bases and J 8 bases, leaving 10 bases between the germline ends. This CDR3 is CAWSTDGDSPLHF. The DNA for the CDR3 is TGTGCCTGGAGTACCGACGGGGATTCACCCCTCCACTTT.